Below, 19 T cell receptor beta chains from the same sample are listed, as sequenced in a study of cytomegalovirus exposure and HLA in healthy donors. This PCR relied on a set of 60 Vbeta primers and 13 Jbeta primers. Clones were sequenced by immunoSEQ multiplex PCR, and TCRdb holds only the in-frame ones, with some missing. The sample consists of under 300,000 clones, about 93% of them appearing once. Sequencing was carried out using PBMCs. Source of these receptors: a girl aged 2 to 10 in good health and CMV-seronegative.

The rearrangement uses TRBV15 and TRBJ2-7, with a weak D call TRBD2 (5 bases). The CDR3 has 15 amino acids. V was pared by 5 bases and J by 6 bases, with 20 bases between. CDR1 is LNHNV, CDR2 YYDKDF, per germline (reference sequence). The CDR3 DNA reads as TGTGCCACCAGCCGCGAGAGGGTCATTGACTCCGAGCAGTACTTC. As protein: CATSRERVIDSEQYF. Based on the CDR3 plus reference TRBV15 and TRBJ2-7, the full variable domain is DAMVIQNPRYQVTQFGKPVTLSCSQTLNHNVMYWYQQKSSQAPKLLFHYYDKDFNNEADTPDNFQSRRPNTSFCFLDIRSPGLGDTAMYLCATSRERVIDSEQYFGPGTRLTVT.

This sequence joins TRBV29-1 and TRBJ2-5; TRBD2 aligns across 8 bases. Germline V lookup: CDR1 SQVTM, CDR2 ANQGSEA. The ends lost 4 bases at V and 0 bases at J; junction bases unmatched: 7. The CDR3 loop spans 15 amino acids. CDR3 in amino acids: CSVVGPSGYQETQYF. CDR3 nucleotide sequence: TGCAGCGTTGTGGGGCCTAGCGGGTACCAAGAGACCCAGTACTTC.

The CDR3 nucleotides are TGTGCCAGCAGCTTCCGGACAGGGAAGGGGGCTACGCAGTATTTT. Amino acid sequence: CASSFRTGKGATQYF. V gene TRBV7-9 combines with J gene TRBJ2-3, with 8 bases that match TRBD1. Trimming removed 3 bases from V and 8 bases from J; junction bases left unmatched: 10. The length of the CDR3 is 15 residues. Germline CDR1 is SEHNR and CDR2 is FQNEAQ (reference sequence).

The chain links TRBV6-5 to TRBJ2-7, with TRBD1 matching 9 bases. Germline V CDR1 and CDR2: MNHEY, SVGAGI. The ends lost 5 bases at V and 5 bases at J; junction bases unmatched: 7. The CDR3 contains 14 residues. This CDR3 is CASSGDRGMDEQYF. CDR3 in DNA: TGTGCCAGCAGTGGCGACAGGGGGATGGACGAGCAGTACTTC.

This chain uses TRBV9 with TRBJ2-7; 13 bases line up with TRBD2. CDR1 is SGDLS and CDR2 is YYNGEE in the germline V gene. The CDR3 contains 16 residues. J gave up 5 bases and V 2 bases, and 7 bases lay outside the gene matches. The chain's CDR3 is CASSVTSGGTPNEQYF. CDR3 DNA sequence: TGTGCCAGCAGCGTGACTAGCGGGGGGACTCCCAACGAGCAGTACTTC.

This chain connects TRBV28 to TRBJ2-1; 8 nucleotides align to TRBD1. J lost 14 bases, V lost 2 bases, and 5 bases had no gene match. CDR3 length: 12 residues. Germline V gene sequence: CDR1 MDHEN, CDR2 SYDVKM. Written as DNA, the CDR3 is TGTGCCAGCAGTTTAGGGACAGGCGGCAAGTTCTTC. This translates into CASSLGTGGKFF.

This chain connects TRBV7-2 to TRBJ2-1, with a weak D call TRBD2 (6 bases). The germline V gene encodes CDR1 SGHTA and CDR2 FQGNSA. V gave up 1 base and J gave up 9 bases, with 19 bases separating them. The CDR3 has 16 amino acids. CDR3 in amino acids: CASSLVKILAVVEQFF. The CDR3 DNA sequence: TGTGCCAGCAGCTTAGTCAAAATACTAGCAGTGGTTGAGCAGTTCTTC.

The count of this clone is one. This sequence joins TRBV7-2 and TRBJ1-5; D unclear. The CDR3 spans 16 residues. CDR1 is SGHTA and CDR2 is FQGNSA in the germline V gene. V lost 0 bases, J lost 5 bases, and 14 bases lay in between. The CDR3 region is CASSLAGGYNYQPQHF. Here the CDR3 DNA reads TGTGCCAGCAGCTTAGCGGGAGGGTACAACTATCAGCCCCAGCATTTT.

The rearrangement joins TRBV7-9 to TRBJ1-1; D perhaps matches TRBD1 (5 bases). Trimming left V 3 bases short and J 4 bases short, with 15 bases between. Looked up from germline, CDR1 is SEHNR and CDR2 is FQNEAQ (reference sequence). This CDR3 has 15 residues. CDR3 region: CASSFASWGGTEAFF. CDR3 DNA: TGTGCCAGCAGCTTCGCGTCCTGGGGGGGCACTGAAGCTTTCTTT.

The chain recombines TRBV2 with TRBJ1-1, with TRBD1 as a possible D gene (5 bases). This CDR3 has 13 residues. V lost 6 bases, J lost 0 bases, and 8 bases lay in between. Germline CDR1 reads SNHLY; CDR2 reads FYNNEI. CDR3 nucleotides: TGTGCCAGCAGGGTAGGGGTGAACACTGAAGCTTTCTTT. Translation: CASRVGVNTEAFF.

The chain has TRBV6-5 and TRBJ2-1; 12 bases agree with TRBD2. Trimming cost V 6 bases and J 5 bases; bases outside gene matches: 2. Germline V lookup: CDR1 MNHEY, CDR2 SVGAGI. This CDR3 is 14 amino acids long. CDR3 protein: CASRLAGGHNEQFF. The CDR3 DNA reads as TGTGCCAGCAGACTAGCGGGGGGCCACAATGAGCAGTTCTTC.

The CDR3 sequence is CASSRLAGDTQYF. The CDR3 bases are TGTGCCAGCAGCCGACTAGCGGGGGACACCCAGTACTTC. The chain combines TRBV7-6 with TRBJ2-5, with 12 bases that match TRBD2. CDR3 size: 13 residues. After removal of 5 bases from V and 8 bases from J, the junction contained 3 bases not matched to a gene. Germline lookup yields CDR1 SGHVS and CDR2 FNYEAQ.

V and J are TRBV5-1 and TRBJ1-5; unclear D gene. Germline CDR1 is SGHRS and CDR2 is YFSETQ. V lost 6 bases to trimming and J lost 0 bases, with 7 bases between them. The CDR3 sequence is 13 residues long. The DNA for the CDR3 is TGCGCCAGCACCAGTGATAGCAATCAGCCCCAGCATTTT. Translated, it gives CASTSDSNQPQHF.

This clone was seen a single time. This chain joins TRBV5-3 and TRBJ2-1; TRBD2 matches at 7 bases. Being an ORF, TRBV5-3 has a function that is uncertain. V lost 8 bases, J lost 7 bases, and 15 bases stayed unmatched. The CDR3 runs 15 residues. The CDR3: CARNAGTTPRNEQFF. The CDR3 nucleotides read TGTGCCAGGAACGCCGGGACTACTCCTCGGAATGAGCAGTTCTTC.

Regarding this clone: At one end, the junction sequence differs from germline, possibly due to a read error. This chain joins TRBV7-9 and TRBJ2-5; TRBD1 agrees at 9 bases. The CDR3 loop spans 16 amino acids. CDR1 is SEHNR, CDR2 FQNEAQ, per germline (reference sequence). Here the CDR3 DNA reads TGTTCCAGCAGCTTTAGGGACAGGGACCTCCAAGAGACCCAGTACTTC. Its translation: CSSSFRDRDLQETQYF.

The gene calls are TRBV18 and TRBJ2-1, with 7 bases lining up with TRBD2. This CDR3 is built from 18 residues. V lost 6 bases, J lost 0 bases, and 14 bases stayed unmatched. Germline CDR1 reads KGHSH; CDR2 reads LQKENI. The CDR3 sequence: CASSPMLSGYRSYNEQFF. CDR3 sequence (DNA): TGTGCCAGCTCCCCGATGCTTAGCGGGTACCGCTCCTACAATGAGCAGTTCTTC.

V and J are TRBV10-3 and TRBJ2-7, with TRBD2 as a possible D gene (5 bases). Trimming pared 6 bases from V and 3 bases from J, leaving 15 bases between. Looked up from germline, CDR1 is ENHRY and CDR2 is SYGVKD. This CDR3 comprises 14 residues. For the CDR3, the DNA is TGTGCCATCAGGGCTGAGCGGCCTTACTACGAGCAGTACTTC. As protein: CAIRAERPYYEQYF.

CDR3 amino acids: CASSYPRAASYNEQFF. The CDR3 DNA follows: TGTGCCAGCAGCTACCCACGAGCGGCGTCCTACAATGAGCAGTTCTTC. This chain links TRBV5-6 with TRBJ2-1, with D perhaps TRBD2 (5 bases). Per germline, CDR1 SGHDT and CDR2 YYEEEE. CDR3 length: 16 residues. Trimming cost V 3 bases and J 1 base, with 14 bases left between them. The full variable domain, in which reference TRBV5-6 and TRBJ2-1 provide the parts outside the CDR3, is DAGVTQSPTHLIKTRGQQVTLRCSPKSGHDTVSWYQQALGQGPQFIFQYYEEEERQRGNFPDRFSGHQFPNYSSELNVNALLLGDSALYLCASSYPRAASYNEQFFGPGTRLTVL.

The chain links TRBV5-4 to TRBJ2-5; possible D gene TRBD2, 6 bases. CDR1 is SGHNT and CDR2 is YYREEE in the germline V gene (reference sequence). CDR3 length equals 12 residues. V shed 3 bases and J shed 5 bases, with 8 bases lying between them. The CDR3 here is CASSWGVETQYF. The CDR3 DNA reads TGTGCCAGCAGCTGGGGGGTCGAGACCCAGTACTTC.